This T cell receptor beta chain is from a study of T cell responses to AZD1222 COVID-19 vaccine. Profiling relied on immunoSEQ multiplex PCR, and the TCRdb table lists in-frame clones only, not all of them. This sample has under 200,000 clones, with roughly 90% found just once. Study-level points and caveats: Most donors were white British and more were female, and clonal diversity was possibly underestimated.

Germline CDR1 SGHDT, CDR2 YYEEEE. The CDR3 runs to 12 residues. Trimming cost V 2 bases and J 2 bases, with 4 bases left between them. This clone came up many times. As yet, its antigen is unknown. The rearrangement uses TRBV5-6 and TRBJ1-2; no firm D call. The source of this sequence is an adult in good health. The source was peripheral blood, collected on day 0 of AZD1222 vaccination. DNA for the CDR3: TGTGCCAGCAGCTTCCTAAACTATGGCTACACCTTC. Encoded protein: CASSFLNYGYTF.